A single T cell receptor beta chain is shown here with its context. Positively selected for CCR7, the CD45RO-negative cells used as naive CD8 cells excluded terminally differentiated effector memory CD45RA+ cells. Participating donors were healthy, HIV-negative adults free of recent acute infections or vaccinations. The data are from a study of shared clonotypes between healthy human individuals. Sequencing used immunoSEQ multiplex PCR; TCRdb keeps in-frame clones, though not all of them. There are under 850,000 clones in the sample; almost 95% occur only once, and around 24% lies in the top ten. CDR3 length equals 13 residues. CDR1 and CDR2 from the germline V gene are MNHEY and SMNVEV (reference sequence). Trimming took off 2 bases at V and 4 bases at J, with 9 bases between the two ends.

The chain links TRBV27 to TRBJ2-7, with D maybe TRBD2 (5 bases). The specimen was naive CD8+ T cells sorted from blood. This receptor was taken from a man aged 25 to 40 in good health. CDR3 protein: CASSLRDVYEQYF. CDR3 nucleotide sequence: TGTGCCAGCAGTTTACGGGATGTTTACGAGCAGTACTTC.